This TCR beta chain was captured in a study of T-cell reconstitution after alpha-beta-depleted transplantation in children. Study conclusions and caveats: The study reportedly traced alpha-beta T cells about two months after transplant to several hundred expanded graft clones. A year post-transplant, T-cell counts and diversity derived mostly from newly produced T cells.

This CDR3 comprises 17 residues. V dropped 4 bases and J dropped 5; count of bases not matched to a gene: 20. Per the germline V gene, CDR1 is SQVTM and CDR2 is ANQGSEA. This clonotype was seen a few times. As yet, its antigen is unknown. Unique molecular identifiers were incorporated into the prepared TCRbeta library. Each CDR3 protein gets one entry after TCRdb re-called the PCR reads with MiXCR. This sample yields 280,000 or so distinct CDR3 sequences, of which approximately 10% are seen a single time; about 20% belongs to the top ten. Material: peripheral blood, obtained 180 days after TCRalphabeta/CD19-depleted stem cell transplant. The V and J genes are TRBV29-1 and TRBJ2-7, with 7 bases that match TRBD1. This TCR was recovered from a male patient between 2 and 10 years old who had a stem cell transplant for chronic granulomatous disease, so the T cells may come from the graft donor. CDR3 coding DNA: TGCAGCGTTGCCGGTCACACCGGGACAGCCACCCGTGACGAGCAGTACTTC. This codes for CSVAGHTGTATRDEQYF.